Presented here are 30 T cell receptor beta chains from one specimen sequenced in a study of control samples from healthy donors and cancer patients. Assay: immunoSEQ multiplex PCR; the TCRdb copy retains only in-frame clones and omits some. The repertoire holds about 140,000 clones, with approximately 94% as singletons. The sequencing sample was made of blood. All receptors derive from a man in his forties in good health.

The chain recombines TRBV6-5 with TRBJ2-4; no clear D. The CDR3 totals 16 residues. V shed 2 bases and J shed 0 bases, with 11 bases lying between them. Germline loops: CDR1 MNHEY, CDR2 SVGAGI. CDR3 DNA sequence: TGTGCCAGCAGTTACACCCGATTACTAGCCAAAAACATTCAGTACTTC. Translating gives CASSYTRLLAKNIQYF.

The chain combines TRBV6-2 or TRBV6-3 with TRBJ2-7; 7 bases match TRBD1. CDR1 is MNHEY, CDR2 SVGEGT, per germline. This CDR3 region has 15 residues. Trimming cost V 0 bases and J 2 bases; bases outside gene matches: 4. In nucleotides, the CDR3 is TGTGCCAGCAGTTACTCGAGGGGGCGCCCCTACGAGCAGTACTTC. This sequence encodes CASSYSRGRPYEQYF.

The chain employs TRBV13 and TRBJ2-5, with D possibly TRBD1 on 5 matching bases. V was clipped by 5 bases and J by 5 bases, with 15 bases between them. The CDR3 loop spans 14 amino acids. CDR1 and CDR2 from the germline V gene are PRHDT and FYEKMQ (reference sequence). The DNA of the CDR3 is TGTGCCAGCAGCAAAAGGGGTGTGGGGGAGACCCAGTACTTC. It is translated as CASSKRGVGETQYF. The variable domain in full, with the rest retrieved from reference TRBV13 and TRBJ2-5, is AAGVIQSPRHLIKEKRETATLKCYPIPRHDTVYWYQQGPGQDPQFLISFYEKMQSDKGSIPDRFSAQQFSDYHSELNMSSLELGDSALYFCASSKRGVGETQYFGPGTRLLVL.

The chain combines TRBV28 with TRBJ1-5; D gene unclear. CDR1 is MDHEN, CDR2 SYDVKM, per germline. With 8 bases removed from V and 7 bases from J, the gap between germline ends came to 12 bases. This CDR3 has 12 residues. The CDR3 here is CASAETGQPQHF. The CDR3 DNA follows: TGTGCCAGCGCCGAAACCGGCCAGCCCCAGCATTTT.

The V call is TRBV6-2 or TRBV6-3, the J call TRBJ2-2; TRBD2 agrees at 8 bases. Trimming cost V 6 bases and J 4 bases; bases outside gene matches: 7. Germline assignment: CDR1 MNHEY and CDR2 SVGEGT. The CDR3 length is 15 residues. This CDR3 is CASSLSGARTGELFF. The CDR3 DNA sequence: TGTGCCAGCAGCCTTAGCGGGGCCCGCACCGGGGAGCTGTTTTTT.

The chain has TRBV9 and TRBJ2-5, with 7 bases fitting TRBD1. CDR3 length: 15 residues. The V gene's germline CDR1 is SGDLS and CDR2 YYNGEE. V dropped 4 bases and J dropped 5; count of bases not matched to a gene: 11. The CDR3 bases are TGTGCCAGCAGCACCCCGACAGGGTGGTATGAGACCCAGTACTTC. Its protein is CASSTPTGWYETQYF.

CDR3 loop: CASSLVGGSYNEQFF. CDR3 in DNA: TGTGCCAGCAGCTTGGTAGGGGGCTCCTACAATGAGCAGTTCTTC. V is TRBV5-5 and J is TRBJ2-1; weak D call: TRBD1 (6 bases). V lost 0 bases and J 0 bases, leaving 7 bases between the germline ends. Per germline, CDR1 SGHKS and CDR2 YYEKEE (reference sequence). This CDR3 has 15 amino acids.

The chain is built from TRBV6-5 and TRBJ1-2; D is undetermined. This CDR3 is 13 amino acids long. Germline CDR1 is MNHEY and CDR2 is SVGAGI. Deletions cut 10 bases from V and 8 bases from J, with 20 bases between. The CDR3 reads CATLGRTASGYTF. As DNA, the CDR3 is TGTGCCACCTTAGGTCGGACCGCCTCGGGCTACACCTTC.

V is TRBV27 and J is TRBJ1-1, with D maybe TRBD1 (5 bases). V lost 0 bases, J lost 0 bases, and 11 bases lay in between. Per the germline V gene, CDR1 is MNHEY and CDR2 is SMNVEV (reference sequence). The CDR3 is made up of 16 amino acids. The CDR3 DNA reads TGTGCCAGCAGTTTATCCGTGGGGCAGGTGAACACTGAAGCTTTCTTT. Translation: CASSLSVGQVNTEAFF.

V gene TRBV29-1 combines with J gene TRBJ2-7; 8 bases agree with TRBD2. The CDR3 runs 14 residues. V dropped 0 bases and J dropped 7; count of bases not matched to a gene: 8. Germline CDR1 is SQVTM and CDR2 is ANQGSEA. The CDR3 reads CSVEDGRTGGEQYF. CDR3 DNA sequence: TGCAGCGTTGAAGACGGGAGGACGGGAGGGGAGCAGTACTTC.

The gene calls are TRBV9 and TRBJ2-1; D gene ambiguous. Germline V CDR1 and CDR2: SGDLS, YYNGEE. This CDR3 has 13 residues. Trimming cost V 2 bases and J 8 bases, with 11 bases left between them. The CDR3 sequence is CASSVNPWDEQFF. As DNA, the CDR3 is TGTGCCAGCAGCGTTAACCCTTGGGATGAGCAGTTCTTC.

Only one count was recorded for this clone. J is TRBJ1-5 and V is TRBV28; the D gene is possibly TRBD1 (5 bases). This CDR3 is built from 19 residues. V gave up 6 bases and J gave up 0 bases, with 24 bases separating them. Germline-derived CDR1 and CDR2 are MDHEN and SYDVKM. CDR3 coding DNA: TGTGCCAGCAGGAAGAGGGACCCCTCAAAGATCTATAGCAATCAGCCCCAGCATTTT. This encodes CASRKRDPSKIYSNQPQHF.

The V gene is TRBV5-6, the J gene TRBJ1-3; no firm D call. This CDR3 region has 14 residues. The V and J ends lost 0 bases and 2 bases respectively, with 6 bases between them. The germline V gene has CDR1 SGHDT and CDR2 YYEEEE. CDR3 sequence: CASSLAGAGNTIYF. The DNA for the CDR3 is TGTGCCAGCAGCTTGGCGGGAGCTGGAAACACCATATATTTT.

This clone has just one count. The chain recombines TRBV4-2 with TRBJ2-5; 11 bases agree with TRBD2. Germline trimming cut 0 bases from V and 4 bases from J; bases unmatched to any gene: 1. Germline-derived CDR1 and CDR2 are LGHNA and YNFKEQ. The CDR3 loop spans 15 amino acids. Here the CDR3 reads CASSQDTSGGETQYF. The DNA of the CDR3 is TGTGCCAGCAGCCAAGACACTAGCGGGGGAGAGACCCAGTACTTC.

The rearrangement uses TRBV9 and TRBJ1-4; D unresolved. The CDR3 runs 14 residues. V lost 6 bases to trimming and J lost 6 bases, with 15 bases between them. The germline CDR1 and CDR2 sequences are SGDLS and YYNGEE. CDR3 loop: CASTKTDTYEKLFF. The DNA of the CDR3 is TGTGCCAGCACGAAGACCGACACGTATGAAAAACTGTTTTTT. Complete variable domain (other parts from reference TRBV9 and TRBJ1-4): DSGVTQTPKHLITATGQRVTLRCSPRSGDLSVYWYQQSLDQGLQFLIQYYNGEERAKGNILERFSAQQFPDLHSELNLSSLELGDSALYFCASTKTDTYEKLFFGSGTQLSVL.

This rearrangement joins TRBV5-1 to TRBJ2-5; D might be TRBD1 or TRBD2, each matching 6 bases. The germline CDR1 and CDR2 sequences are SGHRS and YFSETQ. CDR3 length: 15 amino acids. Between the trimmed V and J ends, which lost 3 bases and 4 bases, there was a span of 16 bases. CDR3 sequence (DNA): TGCGCCAGCAGCTCGGGGGCCACGGCGGGAGAGACCCAGTACTTC. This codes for CASSSGATAGETQYF.

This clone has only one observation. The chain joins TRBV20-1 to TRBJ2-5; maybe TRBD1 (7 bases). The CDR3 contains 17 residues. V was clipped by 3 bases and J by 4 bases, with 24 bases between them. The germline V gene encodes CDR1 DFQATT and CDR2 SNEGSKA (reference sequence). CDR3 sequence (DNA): TGCAGTGCTAGTGCTCTTGAGAACAGGGGAGGTGGAGAGACCCAGTACTTC. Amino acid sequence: CSASALENRGGGETQYF.

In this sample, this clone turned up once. The CDR3 coding sequence is TGTGCCAGCACCCCTGGGAGGGGGGGCGTGGGAGCTTTCTTT. The encoded protein is CASTPGRGGVGAFF. This chain joins TRBV6-5 and TRBJ1-1, with D tentatively TRBD1 (6 bases). Looked up from germline, CDR1 is MNHEY and CDR2 is SVGAGI. This CDR3 comprises 14 residues. Trimming shortened V by 7 bases and J by 10 bases, and 22 bases separated the two germline ends.

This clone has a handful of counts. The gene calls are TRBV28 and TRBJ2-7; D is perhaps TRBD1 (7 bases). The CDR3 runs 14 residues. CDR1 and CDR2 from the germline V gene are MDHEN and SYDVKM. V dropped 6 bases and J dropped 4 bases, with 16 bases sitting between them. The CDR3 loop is CASSLAQGGYEQYF. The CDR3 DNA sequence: TGTGCCAGCAGCCTAGCCCAGGGGGGATACGAGCAGTACTTC. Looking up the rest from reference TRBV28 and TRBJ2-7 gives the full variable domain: DVKVTQSSRYLVKRTGEKVFLECVQDMDHENMFWYRQDPGLGLRLIYFSYDVKMKEKGDIPEGYSVSREKKERFSLILESASTNQTSMYLCASSLAQGGYEQYFGPGTRLTVT.

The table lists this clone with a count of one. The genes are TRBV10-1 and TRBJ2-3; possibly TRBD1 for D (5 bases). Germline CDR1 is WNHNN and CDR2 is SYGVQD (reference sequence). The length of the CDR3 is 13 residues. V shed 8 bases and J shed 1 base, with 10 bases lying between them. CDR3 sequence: CASGKQGTDTQYF. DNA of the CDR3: TGCGCCAGCGGAAAACAGGGCACAGATACGCAGTATTTT.

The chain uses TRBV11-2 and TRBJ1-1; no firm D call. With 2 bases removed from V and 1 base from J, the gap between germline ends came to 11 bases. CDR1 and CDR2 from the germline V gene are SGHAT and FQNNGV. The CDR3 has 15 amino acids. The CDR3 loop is CASSLLDRQNTEAFF. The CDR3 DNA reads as TGTGCCAGCAGCTTATTAGATAGACAGAACACTGAAGCTTTCTTT. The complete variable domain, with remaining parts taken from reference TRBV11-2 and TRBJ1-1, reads EAGVAQSPRYKIIEKRQSVAFWCNPISGHATLYWYQQILGQGPKLLIQFQNNGVVDDSQLPKDRFSAERLKGVDSTLKIQPAKLEDSAVYLCASSLLDRQNTEAFFGQGTRLTVV.

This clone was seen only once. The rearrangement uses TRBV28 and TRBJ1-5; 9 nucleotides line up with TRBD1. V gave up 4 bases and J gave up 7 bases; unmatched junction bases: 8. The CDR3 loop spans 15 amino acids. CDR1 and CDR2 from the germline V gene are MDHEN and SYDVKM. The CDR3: CASSSPDRGYQPQHF. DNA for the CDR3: TGTGCCAGCAGTTCCCCGGACAGGGGTTACCAGCCCCAGCATTTT.

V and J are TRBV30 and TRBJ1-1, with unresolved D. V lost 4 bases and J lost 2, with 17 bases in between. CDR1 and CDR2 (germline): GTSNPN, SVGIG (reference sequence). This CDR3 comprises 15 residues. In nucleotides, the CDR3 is TGTGCCTGGATTCCCTTGCGGGTCTACAACACTGAAGCTTTCTTT. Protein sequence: CAWIPLRVYNTEAFF.

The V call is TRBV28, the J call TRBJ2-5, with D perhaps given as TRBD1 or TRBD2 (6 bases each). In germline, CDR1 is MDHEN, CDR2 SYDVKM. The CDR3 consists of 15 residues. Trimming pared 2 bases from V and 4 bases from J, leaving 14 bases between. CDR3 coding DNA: TGTGCCAGCAGTTTAAGGGGGGCGCAGGGAGAGACCCAGTACTTC. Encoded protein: CASSLRGAQGETQYF.

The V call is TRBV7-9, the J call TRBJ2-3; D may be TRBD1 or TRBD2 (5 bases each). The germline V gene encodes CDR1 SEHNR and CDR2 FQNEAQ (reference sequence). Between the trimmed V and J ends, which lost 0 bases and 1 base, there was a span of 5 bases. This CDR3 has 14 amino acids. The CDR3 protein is CASSLAGRTDTQYF. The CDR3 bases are TGTGCCAGCAGCTTAGCGGGACGCACAGATACGCAGTATTTT.

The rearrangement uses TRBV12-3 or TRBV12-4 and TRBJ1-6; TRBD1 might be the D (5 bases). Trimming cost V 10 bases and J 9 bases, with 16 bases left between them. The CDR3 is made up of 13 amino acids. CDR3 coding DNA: TGTGCCACTCAGAACAGGCAAGGTTCACCCCTCCACTTT. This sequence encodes CATQNRQGSPLHF.

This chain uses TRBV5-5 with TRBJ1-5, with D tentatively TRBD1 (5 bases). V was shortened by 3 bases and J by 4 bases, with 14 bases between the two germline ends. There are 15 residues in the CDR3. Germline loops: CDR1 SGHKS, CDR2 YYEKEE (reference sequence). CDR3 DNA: TGTGCCAGCAGCTGGGGGGGTATAGCAAATCAGCCCCAGCATTTT. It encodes CASSWGGIANQPQHF. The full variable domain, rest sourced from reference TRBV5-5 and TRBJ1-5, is DAGVTQSPTHLIKTRGQQVTLRCSPISGHKSVSWYQQVLGQGPQFIFQYYEKEERGRGNFPDRFSARQFPNYSSELNVNALLLGDSALYLCASSWGGIANQPQHFGDGTRLSIL.

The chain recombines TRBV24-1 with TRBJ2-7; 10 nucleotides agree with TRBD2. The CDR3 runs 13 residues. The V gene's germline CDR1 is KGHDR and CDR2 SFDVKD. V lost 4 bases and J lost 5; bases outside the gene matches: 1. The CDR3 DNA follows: TGTGCCACCAGTGAGGGGACTAGCGACGAGCAGTACTTC. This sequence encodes CATSEGTSDEQYF.

This CDR3 reads CATSDSRHSYEQYF. DNA of the CDR3: TGTGCCACCAGTGATTCCCGACACTCCTACGAGCAGTACTTC. This rearrangement joins TRBV24-1 to TRBJ2-7; D not certain. This CDR3 is 14 amino acids long. V was cut by 2 bases and J by 0 bases, with 7 bases left in between. Germline values: CDR1 KGHDR, CDR2 SFDVKD.

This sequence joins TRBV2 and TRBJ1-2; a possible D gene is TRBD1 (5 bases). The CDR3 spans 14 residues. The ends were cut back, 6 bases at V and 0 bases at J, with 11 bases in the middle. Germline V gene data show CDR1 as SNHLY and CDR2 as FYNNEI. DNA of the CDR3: TGTGCCAGCAGGGGGGACGGAGCTAACTATGGCTACACCTTC. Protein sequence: CASRGDGANYGYTF.